This TCR beta chain is from a study of beta chain features in type 1 diabetes. Germline loops: CDR1 SGHAT, CDR2 FQDESV (reference sequence). This CDR3 has 14 amino acids. The V end was cut by 2 bases, the J end by 8 bases, with 15 bases between. What was sequenced were expressed TCRB transcripts, since all of the isolated RNA had been reverse transcribed. Only in-frame clones appear in the TCRdb table, and some are missing; sequencing was by immunoSEQ multiplex PCR. The sample carries 250,000 to 350,000 clones, 12% to 15% recorded once. The sequence derives from a man under 40 in good health. The genes are TRBV11-1 and TRBJ1-2; D is perhaps TRBD1 (5 bases). The sequenced sample was central memory CD4+ T cells from blood. The CDR3 DNA is TGTGCCAGCAGCTTACAGGGAGAGCAGGGCGGCTACACCTTC. Translation: CASSLQGEQGGYTF.